Listed here are 32 T cell receptor beta chains from one sample, sequenced in a study of T-cell memory formation after mild COVID-19. TCRdb called the 5' RACE reads again in MiXCR, with one record for every CDR3 protein. The repertoire holds 25,000 to 35,000 distinct CDR3 sequences, with about 7.4% as singletons. Specimen: PBMCs or a T cell subset sorted from them (not recorded which). Receptor source: an adult woman who had mild COVID-19 (a few samples of this study predate the infection). Cell type and time point are not known.

This clonotype came up a few times. The gene calls are TRBV14 and TRBJ2-7; no reliable D call. Germline V lookup: CDR1 SGHDN, CDR2 FVKESK. Trimming left V 1 base short and J 2 bases short, with 9 bases between. CDR3 length equals 14 residues. The CDR3 loop reads CASSQGRHTYEQYF. CDR3 bases: TGTGCCAGCAGCCAAGGGCGCCATACCTACGAGCAGTACTTC. The entire variable domain, with the rest obtained from reference TRBV14 and TRBJ2-7, is as follows: EAGVTQFPSHSVIEKGQTVTLRCDPISGHDNLYWYRRVMGKEIKFLLHFVKESKQDESGMPNNRFLAERTGGTYSTLKVQPAELEDSGVYFCASSQGRHTYEQYFGPGTRLTVT.

This clonotype showed up many times. The CDR3: CAIRTAQETQYF. As DNA, the CDR3 is TGTGCCATCCGGACAGCACAAGAGACCCAGTACTTC. The V and J genes are TRBV10-3 and TRBJ2-5; D perhaps matches TRBD1 (6 bases). CDR1 is ENHRY and CDR2 is SYGVKD in the germline V gene. V lost 8 bases and J 2 bases, leaving 9 bases between the germline ends. The CDR3 spans 12 residues.

There are many counts of this clonotype. This chain links TRBV27 with TRBJ2-3; unclear D gene. The CDR3 spans 11 residues. Germline assignment: CDR1 MNHEY and CDR2 SMNVEV (reference sequence). Trimming took off 6 bases at V and 3 bases at J, with 4 bases between the two ends. The CDR3 reads CASRYTDTQYF. The CDR3, as DNA: TGTGCCAGCAGGTATACAGATACGCAGTATTTT.

The rearrangement uses TRBV29-1 and TRBJ2-1; 12 nucleotides line up with TRBD2. Trimming at V came to 8 bases and at J to 8 bases, leaving 7 bases not matched to a gene. Germline CDR1 is SQVTM and CDR2 is ANQGSEA. The CDR3 loop spans 13 amino acids. The CDR3 reads CSPLAGGLHEQFF. The CDR3 DNA is TGCAGCCCCCTAGCGGGGGGGCTTCATGAGCAGTTCTTC.

This clonotype has ten or more counts. The rearrangement joins TRBV7-3 to TRBJ2-1; 14 nucleotides line up with TRBD2. The CDR3 runs 16 residues. Germline V gene data show CDR1 as SGHTA and CDR2 as FQGTGA. V gave up 4 bases and J gave up 6 bases; unmatched junction bases: 5. The CDR3 DNA sequence: TGTGCCAGCAGCTCCGTTGGACTAGCGGGAGGCAATGAGCAGTTCTTC. Amino acids: CASSSVGLAGGNEQFF.

This clonotype was seen a handful of times. The chain links TRBV4-2 to TRBJ2-1; 11 bases align to TRBD1. The CDR3 spans 16 residues. The trim removed 0 bases at V and 3 bases at J, leaving 1 base unmatched. Germline values: CDR1 LGHNA, CDR2 YNFKEQ. The CDR3 reads CASSQDGTGGYNEQFF. For the CDR3, the DNA is TGTGCCAGCAGCCAAGATGGGACAGGGGGCTACAATGAGCAGTTCTTC.

The sample holds many counts of this clonotype. This chain uses TRBV5-1 with TRBJ2-3; D might be TRBD1 (6 bases). Germline V CDR1 and CDR2: SGHRS, YFSETQ. The CDR3 extends over 18 amino acids. The V gene lost 5 bases and the J gene lost 0 bases, with 22 bases spanning the gap. The CDR3 region has the DNA TGCGCCAGCAGGTCAGGGGCGAGATTGCTAACTAGCACAGATACGCAGTATTTT. Translated, it gives CASRSGARLLTSTDTQYF.

This clonotype was observed at least ten times. The CDR3 DNA is TGTGCCAGCAGCGCCCTCGGACAGGAGTATGGCTACACCTTC. It encodes CASSALGQEYGYTF. This chain joins TRBV11-2 and TRBJ1-2; 7 bases align to TRBD1. The CDR3 extends over 14 amino acids. V trimming: 5 bases; J trimming: 5 bases; junction bases outside the gene matches: 8. Looked up from germline, CDR1 is SGHAT and CDR2 is FQNNGV. Based on the CDR3 plus reference TRBV11-2 and TRBJ1-2, the full variable domain is EAGVAQSPRYKIIEKRQSVAFWCNPISGHATLYWYQQILGQGPKLLIQFQNNGVVDDSQLPKDRFSAERLKGVDSTLKIQPAKLEDSAVYLCASSALGQEYGYTFGSGTRLTVV.

This clonotype has at least ten counts. V usage is TRBV29-1 and J usage is TRBJ1-2; TRBD1 is a possible D gene (5 bases). Trimming took off 4 bases at V and 4 bases at J, with 10 bases between the two ends. The germline V gene encodes CDR1 SQVTM and CDR2 ANQGSEA. The CDR3 is 12 residues long. The CDR3 loop reads CSVVSGGYGYTF. CDR3 DNA: TGCAGCGTTGTGTCGGGGGGCTATGGCTACACCTTC.

This clonotype was seen at least ten times. The V gene is TRBV6-5, the J gene TRBJ2-7; 7 bases are shared with TRBD1. The CDR3 has 14 residues. Germline CDR1 is MNHEY and CDR2 is SVGAGI. The trim removed 4 bases at V and 2 bases at J, leaving 5 bases unmatched. CDR3 bases: TGTGCCAGCAGTTCGGTCAGGGGGACCTACGAGCAGTACTTC. Encoded protein: CASSSVRGTYEQYF.

This clonotype has ten or more counts. The rearrangement links TRBV18 to TRBJ1-5; D is uncertain. This CDR3 comprises 12 residues. Germline V gene sequence: CDR1 KGHSH, CDR2 LQKENI. V lost 3 bases and J 3 bases, leaving 3 bases between the germline ends. CDR3 sequence: CASSPDNQPQHF. In DNA form, the CDR3 reads TGTGCCAGCTCACCGGACAATCAGCCCCAGCATTTT.

Many counts were recorded for this clonotype. V usage is TRBV12-3 or TRBV12-4 and J usage is TRBJ1-4; D possibly corresponds to TRBD1 (5 bases). The CDR3 length is 15 residues. The germline V and J ends were trimmed by 3 bases and 2 bases, with 10 bases remaining between them. CDR3 coding DNA: TGTGCCAGCAGTTTGGGGGGGACGACTAATGAAAAACTGTTTTTT. Encoded protein: CASSLGGTTNEKLFF.

This clonotype occurred many times. The rearrangement joins TRBV12-5 to TRBJ1-1; 8 bases are shared with TRBD1. V lost 6 bases to trimming and J lost 0 bases; unmatched junction nucleotides: 0. Germline V gene sequence: CDR1 LGHNT, CDR2 FRNRAP. The CDR3 is 13 residues long. In nucleotides, the CDR3 is TGTGCTAGTGGGGACAGGGTGAACACTGAAGCTTTCTTT. Encoded protein: CASGDRVNTEAFF. Combining the CDR3 with reference TRBV12-5 and TRBJ1-1 gives the whole variable domain DARVTQTPRHKVTEMGQEVTMRCQPILGHNTVFWYRQTMMQGLELLAYFRNRAPLDDSGMPKDRFSAEMPDATLATLKIQPSEPRDSAVYFCASGDRVNTEAFFGQGTRLTVV.

This clonotype is deemed medium-sized. The V call is TRBV15, the J call TRBJ2-1; 12 bases line up with TRBD2. The J segment lost 3 bases and the V segment lost 3 bases, leaving 0 bases of the junction unmatched. Looked up from germline, CDR1 is LNHNV and CDR2 is YYDKDF (reference sequence). The CDR3 is made up of 15 amino acids. CDR3 sequence reads: CATSRGLAGYNEQFF. The CDR3 DNA reads TGTGCCACCAGCAGGGGACTAGCGGGCTACAATGAGCAGTTCTTC.

This clonotype was detected many times. This sequence joins TRBV5-1 and TRBJ2-7; D tentatively reads TRBD1 or TRBD2 (5 bases each). With 4 bases removed from V and 2 bases from J, the gap between germline ends came to 16 bases. Germline values: CDR1 SGHRS, CDR2 YFSETQ. CDR3 length equals 15 residues. The CDR3: CASSPGPEGTYEQYF. CDR3 coding DNA: TGCGCCAGCAGCCCGGGTCCCGAGGGGACCTACGAGCAGTACTTC.

This clonotype was counted ten times or more. The chain links TRBV9 to TRBJ2-7; tentatively, D is TRBD2 (5 bases). Trimming pared 3 bases from V and 4 bases from J, leaving 17 bases between. The CDR3 extends over 15 amino acids. CDR1 is SGDLS and CDR2 is YYNGEE in the germline V gene. CDR3 residues: CASSARVDGSYEQYF. DNA for the CDR3: TGTGCCAGCAGCGCGAGGGTGGACGGTTCGTACGAGCAGTACTTC.

This clonotype is medium-sized (0.01 to 0.1%) by share. V gene TRBV5-1 combines with J gene TRBJ1-2, with 7 nucleotides matching TRBD1. V shed 0 bases and J 8 bases; nucleotides not matched to a gene: 13. This CDR3 is 16 amino acids long. Germline V gives CDR1 SGHRS, CDR2 YFSETQ. The CDR3 sequence: CASSLGHRDSSYGYTF. CDR3 nucleotides: TGCGCCAGCAGCTTGGGCCACCGGGACAGTTCTTACGGCTACACCTTC.

In this sample, this clonotype turned up many times. This chain joins TRBV9 and TRBJ2-5, with D possibly being TRBD1 (5 bases). CDR3 size: 14 residues. V shed 0 bases and J shed 1 base, with 7 bases lying between them. The V gene's germline CDR1 is SGDLS and CDR2 YYNGEE. The CDR3 nucleotides are TGTGCCAGCAGCGTAGGGGGCCTCCAAGAGACCCAGTACTTC. Residues: CASSVGGLQETQYF.

This clonotype was observed at least ten times. CDR3 bases: TGCAGCGTCGACCGGGACAGGGGGGCAGAGCAGTTCTTC. Protein sequence: CSVDRDRGAEQFF. The chain carries TRBV29-1 and TRBJ2-1; 11 bases are a match to TRBD1. J lost 10 bases, V lost 6 bases, and 8 bases had no gene match. Germline V gene sequence: CDR1 SQVTM, CDR2 ANQGSEA. CDR3 length: 13 amino acids.

This clonotype came up many times. The DNA of the CDR3 is TGCGCCAGCAGCTTGGACAGCTCTTATGGAAACACCATATATTTT. Amino acid sequence: CASSLDSSYGNTIYF. This chain uses TRBV5-1 with TRBJ1-3; D is unclear. Germline assignment: CDR1 SGHRS and CDR2 YFSETQ. The V and J ends lost 0 bases and 3 bases respectively, with 10 bases between them. CDR3 length: 15 residues.

This clonotype was counted ten times or more. The gene calls are TRBV25-1 and TRBJ1-5; D possibly corresponds to TRBD1 (5 bases). The CDR3 contains 17 residues. Germline V gene data show CDR1 as MGHDK and CDR2 as SYGVNS. The V end was cut by 6 bases, the J end by 0 bases, with 18 bases between. The CDR3 loop reads CASSPGDVHNSNQPQHF. The CDR3 DNA sequence: TGTGCCAGCAGCCCGGGGGATGTACACAATAGCAATCAGCCCCAGCATTTT.

This clonotype was detected ten times or more. The chain combines TRBV5-6 with TRBJ2-5; the D gene is possibly TRBD1 (6 bases). Trimming shortened V by 0 bases and J by 4 bases, and 10 bases separated the two germline ends. This CDR3 comprises 14 residues. Germline loops: CDR1 SGHDT, CDR2 YYEEEE. The CDR3 region is CASSLEQGGETQYF. CDR3 in DNA: TGTGCCAGCAGCTTGGAACAGGGCGGAGAGACCCAGTACTTC.

By share of the sample, this clonotype is medium-sized. The CDR3 spells CASSQDHETSAYNEQFF. The CDR3 DNA reads TGCGCCAGCAGCCAAGATCATGAGACTAGCGCGTACAATGAGCAGTTCTTC. The V and J genes are TRBV4-3 and TRBJ2-1; 8 nucleotides match TRBD2. This CDR3 has 17 amino acids. Germline V gene data show CDR1 as LGHNA and CDR2 as YSLEER. V lost 0 bases to trimming and J lost 4 bases; unmatched junction nucleotides: 8.

This clonotype was seen repeatedly, ten times or more. The chain combines TRBV20-1 with TRBJ2-2; D might be TRBD1 (5 bases). Germline V CDR1 and CDR2: DFQATT, SNEGSKA (reference sequence). There are 14 residues in the CDR3. V lost 1 base, J lost 3 bases, and 9 bases lay in between. This chain's CDR3 is CSARGGADTGELFF. CDR3 DNA sequence: TGCAGTGCTAGAGGTGGGGCCGACACCGGGGAGCTGTTTTTT.

This clonotype was detected many times. One end of the junction is discordant with germline, which a read error may explain. The CDR3 region is CASSSRVNTEAFF. The CDR3 DNA is TGTGCCAGCAGTTCCCGGGTGAACACCGAAGCTTTCTTT. The chain has TRBV12-3 or TRBV12-4 and TRBJ1-1; D call uncertain. This CDR3 is built from 13 residues.

This clonotype was seen many times. The rearrangement joins TRBV12-3 or TRBV12-4 to TRBJ1-5; TRBD1 aligns across 9 bases. The CDR3 has 15 amino acids. V trimming: 6 bases; J trimming: 6 bases; junction bases outside the gene matches: 9. Here the CDR3 DNA reads TGTGCCAGCAGCCCCGGGACAGGGAAATTTCAGCCCCAGCATTTT. Translation gives CASSPGTGKFQPQHF.

This clonotype was seen ten or more times. The genes are TRBV2 and TRBJ1-1, with D possibly matching TRBD1 (6 bases). There are 15 residues in the CDR3. Per germline, CDR1 SNHLY and CDR2 FYNNEI. Trimming pared 6 bases from V and 0 bases from J, leaving 14 bases between. CDR3 region: CASSLPTGMNTEAFF. The CDR3 DNA sequence: TGTGCCAGCAGCCTACCCACAGGGATGAACACTGAAGCTTTCTTT.

This clonotype was counted many times. This rearrangement joins TRBV21-1 to TRBJ2-1. TRBV21-1 is termed a pseudogene. The CDR3 sequence is 16 residues long. The CDR3 sequence: CASSQGQFGSYNEQFF. The DNA for the CDR3 is TGTGCCAGCAGCCAAGGACAATTCGGCTCCTACAATGAGCAGTTCTTC.

Note on this clonotype: At one of its ends the junction is not consistent with the germline gene, which may arise from a read error. The chain links TRBV5-4 to TRBJ1-2, with 8 bases aligning to TRBD1. The germline V gene encodes CDR1 SGHNT and CDR2 YYREEE (reference sequence). There are 13 residues in the CDR3. The CDR3 bases are TGTGCCAGCAGTCAGGACAGGGCCTATGGCTATGCCTTC. The encoded protein is CASSQDRAYGYAF.

This clonotype came up many times. DNA of the CDR3: TGTGCCAGCAGCCCATCAGGGTCAACCTTCACAGATACGCAGTATTTT. It specifies CASSPSGSTFTDTQYF. The genes are TRBV12-3 or TRBV12-4 and TRBJ2-3, with D possibly TRBD1 on 5 matching bases. The V gene lost 6 bases and the J gene lost 2 bases, with 18 bases spanning the gap. The length of the CDR3 is 16 residues.

By proportion, this clonotype is medium-sized. The chain carries TRBV12-3 or TRBV12-4 and TRBJ1-1, with D possibly TRBD1 on 5 matching bases. Trimming stripped 2 bases from V and 0 bases from J, with 10 bases between. The CDR3 is 15 amino acids. The CDR3: CASSLQGGLNTEAFF. The DNA for the CDR3 is TGTGCCAGCAGTTTACAGGGAGGGTTGAACACTGAAGCTTTCTTT.

This clonotype appeared many times. The CDR3 bases are TGTGCCTGGAGTGTCGGGGGCGGCTACACCTTC. Translating it yields CAWSVGGGYTF. J is TRBJ1-2 and V is TRBV30; D might be TRBD1 (6 bases). Germline loops: CDR1 GTSNPN, CDR2 SVGIG (reference sequence). The V and J ends lost 0 bases and 8 bases respectively, with 7 bases between them. The length of the CDR3 is 11 residues. Full variable domain (outside the CDR3, taken from reference TRBV30 and TRBJ1-2): SQTIHQWPATLVQPVGSPLSLECTVEGTSNPNLYWYRQAAGRGLQLLFYSVGIGQISSEVPQNLSASRPQDRQFILSSKKLLLSDSGFYLCAWSVGGGYTFGSGTRLTVV.